This is a list of T cell receptor beta chains from one sample in a study of OX40 agonist ivuxolimab in advanced cancers. Using immunoSEQ multiplex PCR, the repertoire was profiled, and TCRdb retains in-frame clones only, with some absent. In the table there are approximately 58,000 clones, just under 80% of which are singletons. The source was CD4+ or CD8+ T cells sorted from blood, collected in a trial of the OX40 agonist ivuxolimab. Source of these receptors: an adult with an advanced solid tumor such as melanoma, head and neck, liver or kidney cancer. Each CDR3 is given with its conserved first and last residue. Fields, in order: D gene, V gene, J gene, clone size, CDR3 protein, CDR3 DNA. The D gene is left open where the match is weak. Only some rows state a clone size, as once, few, many or a class for expanded clones.

TRBD2	TRBV4-1	TRBJ2-5	NA	CASSQDLSGGHQETQYF	TGCGCCAGCAGCCAAGACTTAAGCGGGGGGCATCAAGAGACCCAGTACTTC
TRBD1	TRBV7-2	TRBJ2-3	once	CASSPTGGIDTQYF	TGTGCCAGCAGCCCGACAGGGGGCATAGATACGCAGTATTTT
TRBD1	TRBV27	TRBJ1-2	NA	CASSPGTGNGYTF	TGTGCCAGCAGTCCCGGGACAGGGAACGGCTACACCTTC
NA	TRBV28	TRBJ2-2	NA	CASSLVRGNTGELFF	TGTGCCAGCAGTTTGGTCCGCGGGAACACCGGGGAGCTGTTTTTT
NA	TRBV28	TRBJ1-3	NA	CASTLGSRIRSGNTIYF	TGTGCCAGCACCCTGGGGTCCCGAATCCGCTCTGGAAACACCATATATTTT
TRBD1	TRBV5-1	TRBJ2-1	NA	CASSLGGQGYNEQFF	TGCGCCAGCAGCTTGGGGGGACAGGGCTACAATGAGCAGTTCTTC
NA	TRBV5-1	TRBJ1-2	NA	CASSLGDIRNYGYTF	TGCGCCAGCAGCTTGGGAGACATCAGAAACTATGGCTACACCTTC
TRBD2	TRBV6-5	TRBJ2-1	few	CASSYRSGGRNEQFF	TGTGCCAGCAGTTACCGGAGCGGGGGCCGCAATGAGCAGTTCTTC
TRBD1	TRBV4-2	TRBJ1-4	once	CASSQDGTGATNEKLFF	TGTGCCAGCAGCCAAGATGGGACAGGGGCCACTAATGAAAAACTGTTTTTT
NA	TRBV28	TRBJ1-1	NA	CASSFTHSLGTEAFF	TGTGCCAGCAGTTTTACACATTCCCTGGGGACTGAAGCTTTCTTT
TRBD2	TRBV28	TRBJ2-5	NA	CASRPGLAGGETQYF	TGTGCCAGCAGACCGGGACTAGCGGGAGGGGAGACCCAGTACTTC
NA	TRBV5-1	TRBJ2-7	NA	CASSSSGGFGHEQYF	TGCGCCAGCAGCTCGAGTGGCGGGTTTGGGCACGAGCAGTACTTC
TRBD1	TRBV6-5	TRBJ2-7	NA	CASRYTGGSEQYF	TGTGCCAGCAGGTATACAGGGGGCAGTGAGCAGTACTTC
NA	TRBV7-9	TRBJ1-2	once	CASSLGVGYGYTF	TGTGCCAGCAGCTTAGGGGTCGGCTATGGCTACACCTTC
NA	TRBV5-6	TRBJ1-1	few	CASSFAAEAFF	TGTGCCAGCAGCTTTGCGGCTGAAGCTTTCTTT
NA	TRBV28	TRBJ2-1	once	CASADRQSSYNEQFF	TGTGCCAGCGCCGACAGGCAGAGCTCCTACAATGAGCAGTTCTTC